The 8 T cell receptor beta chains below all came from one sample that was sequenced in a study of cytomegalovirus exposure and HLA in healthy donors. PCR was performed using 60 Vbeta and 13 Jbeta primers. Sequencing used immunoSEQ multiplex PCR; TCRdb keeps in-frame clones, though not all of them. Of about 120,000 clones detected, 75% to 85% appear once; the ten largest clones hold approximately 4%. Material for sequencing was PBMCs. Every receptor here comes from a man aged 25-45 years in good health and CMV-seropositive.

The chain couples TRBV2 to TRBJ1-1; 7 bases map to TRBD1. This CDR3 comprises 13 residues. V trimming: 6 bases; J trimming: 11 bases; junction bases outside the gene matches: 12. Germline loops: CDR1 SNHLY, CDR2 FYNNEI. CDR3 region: CASRYLGQEGAFF. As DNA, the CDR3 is TGTGCCAGCAGATACCTCGGACAGGAAGGGGCTTTCTTT.

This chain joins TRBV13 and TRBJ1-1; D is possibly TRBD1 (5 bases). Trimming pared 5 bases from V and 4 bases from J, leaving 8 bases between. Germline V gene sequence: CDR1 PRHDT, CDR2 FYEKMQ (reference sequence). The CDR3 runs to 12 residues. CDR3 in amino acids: CASSGRATEAFF. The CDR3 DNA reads TGTGCCAGCAGCGGCAGGGCCACTGAAGCTTTCTTT.

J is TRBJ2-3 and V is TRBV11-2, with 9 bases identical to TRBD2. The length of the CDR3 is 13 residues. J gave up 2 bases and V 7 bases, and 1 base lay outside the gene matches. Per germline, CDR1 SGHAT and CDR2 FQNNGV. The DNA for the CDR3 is TGTGCCAGCAAGCGGGGGGACACAGATACGCAGTATTTT. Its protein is CASKRGDTDTQYF.

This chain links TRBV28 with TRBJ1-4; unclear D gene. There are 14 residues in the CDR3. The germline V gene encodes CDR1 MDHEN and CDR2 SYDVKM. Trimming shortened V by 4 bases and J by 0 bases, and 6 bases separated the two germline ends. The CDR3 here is CASSSGTTNEKLFF. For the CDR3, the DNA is TGTGCCAGCAGTTCGGGTACAACTAATGAAAAACTGTTTTTT. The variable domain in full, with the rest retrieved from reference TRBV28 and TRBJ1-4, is DVKVTQSSRYLVKRTGEKVFLECVQDMDHENMFWYRQDPGLGLRLIYFSYDVKMKEKGDIPEGYSVSREKKERFSLILESASTNQTSMYLCASSSGTTNEKLFFGSGTQLSVL.

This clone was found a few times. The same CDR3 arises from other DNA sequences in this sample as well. The CDR3 DNA reads TGTGCCAGCAGTTACTCGATGGGACAGGGGGTCAATGAGCAGTTCTTC. Its protein product is CASSYSMGQGVNEQFF. The chain carries TRBV6-5 and TRBJ2-1, with 11 bases identical to TRBD1. V was pared by 0 bases and J by 6 bases, with 4 bases of the junction left unmatched. From germline, CDR1 is MNHEY and CDR2 SVGAGI. The CDR3 has 16 residues.

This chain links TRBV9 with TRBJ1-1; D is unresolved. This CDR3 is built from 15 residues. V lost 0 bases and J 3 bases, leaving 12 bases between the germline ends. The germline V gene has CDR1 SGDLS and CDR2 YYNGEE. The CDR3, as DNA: TGTGCCAGCAGCGTAGTGGGCAGAAGGCACACTGAAGCTTTCTTT. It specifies CASSVVGRRHTEAFF.

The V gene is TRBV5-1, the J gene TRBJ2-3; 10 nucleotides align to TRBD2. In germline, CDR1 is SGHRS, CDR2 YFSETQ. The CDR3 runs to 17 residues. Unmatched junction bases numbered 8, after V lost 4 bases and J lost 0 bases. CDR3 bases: TGCGCCAGCAGCCCTAGGACTAGCGGAGCAAGCACAGATACGCAGTATTTT. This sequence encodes CASSPRTSGASTDTQYF.

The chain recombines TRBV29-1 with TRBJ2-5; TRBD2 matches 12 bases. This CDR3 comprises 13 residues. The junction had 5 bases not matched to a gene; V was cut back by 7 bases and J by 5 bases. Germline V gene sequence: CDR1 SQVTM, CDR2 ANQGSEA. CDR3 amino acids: CSAGLAGRETQYF. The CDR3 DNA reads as TGCAGCGCCGGACTAGCGGGAAGGGAGACCCAGTACTTC.